The T cell receptor (beta chain) under discussion was sequenced for a study of T cells in Graves' hyperthyroidism and ophthalmopathy. TCR beta CDR3 region amplification was performed from RNA transcripts. The study used the HTBI primer set for a first-round RT-PCR of the TCR CDR3. TCRdb recomputed calls from the multiplex PCR reads with MiXCR, one row per CDR3 protein. Seen here are roughly 560,000 distinct CDR3 sequences, roughly 14% observed once, and the top ten hold about 3.9%. Per the germline V gene, CDR1 is SGHRS and CDR2 is YFSETQ. V trimming: 4 bases; J trimming: 9 bases; junction bases outside the gene matches: 5. CDR3 length: 13 amino acids. General study points: The authors' 13 V-J model separated ophthalmopathy from stable hyperthyroidism.

This clonotype was recorded many times. Its antigen is currently unknown. Uncontrolled infection, other autoimmune disease, pregnancy or lactation excluded patients. A 10 ml volume of fresh peripheral blood provided the PBMCs. The material sequenced was blood. The TCR sequence derives from a woman aged 40 to 50 with Graves' ophthalmopathy. The rearrangement links TRBV5-1 to TRBJ2-2, with TRBD2 matching 8 bases. CDR3 sequence reads: CASSLLSGRELFF. The CDR3 DNA follows: TGCGCCAGCAGCCTACTTAGCGGGAGGGAGCTGTTTTTT.